Below are 23 T cell receptor beta chains sequenced from a single sample in a study of regulatory T cells in long-lasting Graves disease. Time point meaning: newly diagnosed GD, antithyroid drugs for less than 3 months. From PBMCs, RNA was extracted and then used to make the TCR library. Relying on iRepertoire HTBI primers and Arm-PCR of CDR3 regions, the team built TCR beta libraries. TCRdb processed the multiplex PCR reads anew with MiXCR; each CDR3 protein has one entry. The table lists approximately 230,000 distinct CDR3 sequences, about a sixth of them singletons, with around 20% in the top ten. This material consisted of peripheral blood mononuclear cells (PBMCs), taken at new diagnosis, from a patient treated with antithyroid drugs. The receptors derive from a female donor with Graves disease.

This clonotype appeared many times. This sequence joins TRBV7-9 and TRBJ2-5; the match to TRBD1 covers 9 bases. The CDR3 consists of 14 residues. V lost 7 bases and J lost 5; bases outside the gene matches: 8. CDR1 SEHNR and CDR2 FQNEAQ come from the germline V gene (reference sequence). The CDR3 DNA reads TGTGCCAGCATCCCCGGACAGGGGCGGGAGACCCAGTACTTC. This translates into CASIPGQGRETQYF. The entire variable domain, with the rest obtained from reference TRBV7-9 and TRBJ2-5, is as follows: DTGVSQNPRHKITKRGQNVTFRCDPISEHNRLYWYRQTLGQGPEFLTYFQNEAQLEKSRLLSDRFSAERPKGSFSTLEIQRTEQGDSAMYLCASIPGQGRETQYFGPGTRLLVL.

This clonotype was detected many times. This chain links TRBV7-2 with TRBJ2-4; D gene uncertain. The CDR3 is 15 amino acids. With 4 bases removed from V and 1 base from J, the gap between germline ends came to 11 bases. Germline V CDR1 and CDR2: SGHTA, FQGNSA. Here the CDR3 DNA reads TGTGCCAGCAGCTCCCTCGTTCTGGCCAAAAACATTCAGTACTTC. Its translation is CASSSLVLAKNIQYF.

This clonotype has a count of ten or more. V and J are TRBV12-3 or TRBV12-4 and TRBJ2-1; D is uncertain. This CDR3 is built from 13 residues. Trimming pared 8 bases from V and 3 bases from J, leaving 11 bases between. The CDR3 DNA follows: TGTGCCAGCCGGCCCGACTTCTACAATGAGCAGTTCTTC. It encodes CASRPDFYNEQFF.

This clonotype was seen only a few times. This rearrangement joins TRBV6-4 to TRBJ1-1, with 11 bases aligning to TRBD1. After removal of 6 bases from V and 4 bases from J, the junction contained 4 bases not matched to a gene. Germline V gene sequence: CDR1 MRHNA, CDR2 SNTAGT. The CDR3 is 14 residues long. The CDR3, as DNA: TGTGCCAGCAGCTCTGGGACAGGGGGCACTGAAGCTTTCTTT. Amino acid sequence: CASSSGTGGTEAFF.

This clonotype was observed many times. This chain uses TRBV12-5 with TRBJ2-1, with 9 nucleotides matching TRBD2. The CDR3 extends over 20 amino acids. The V and J ends lost 7 bases and 4 bases, in that order; junction bases with no gene match: 23. Germline CDR1 is LGHNT and CDR2 is FRNRAP. For the CDR3, the DNA is TGTGCTAGTGAGGGGCTTAAGGCTGCCTCTAGCGGGAACCGGTACAATGAGCAGTTCTTC. Protein product: CASEGLKAASSGNRYNEQFF.

A remark on this clonotype: This likely traces to a read error, being one base from a far larger clone. This chain joins TRBV9 and TRBJ1-1; TRBD1 might be the D (5 bases). V was trimmed by 4 bases and J by 14 bases, leaving 24 bases between them. CDR3 length: 14 amino acids. Germline V CDR1 and CDR2: SGDLS, YYNGEE. CDR3 sequence: CASSQWEGTKGAFF. The CDR3 coding sequence is TGTGCCAGCAGCCAGTGGGAGGGGACGAAGGGAGCCTTCTTT.

As to this clonotype: This could be a read error, since a much larger clone is one nucleotide away. V gene TRBV15 combines with J gene TRBJ2-3; D is unresolved. The CDR3 has 14 amino acids. Between the trimmed V and J ends, which lost 4 bases and 4 bases, there was a span of 12 bases. The germline V gene has CDR1 LNHNV and CDR2 YYDKDF (reference sequence). The CDR3 DNA is TGTGCCACCAGCATCGCCCCGGTGGCAGATACGCAGTATTTT. This gives the protein CATSIAPVADTQYF.

At least ten counts were recorded for this clonotype. This sequence joins TRBV3-1 and TRBJ1-1; D perhaps matches TRBD1 (5 bases). The ends were cut back, 0 bases at V and 12 bases at J, with 17 bases in the middle. Germline V CDR1 and CDR2: LGHDT, YNNKEL (reference sequence). CDR3 length: 14 amino acids. In nucleotides, the CDR3 is TGTGCCAGCAGCCAAGATCAGCTAAGGGACCGATCTTTCTTT. Encoded protein: CASSQDQLRDRSFF.

The table lists this clonotype with a count of one. This sequence joins TRBV20-1 and TRBJ1-2; a possible D gene is TRBD1 (5 bases). This CDR3 is 16 amino acids long. Trimming took 3 bases from V and 4 from J, leaving 21 bases between them. The germline gives CDR1 DFQATT, CDR2 SNEGSKA (reference sequence). The CDR3 nucleotides read TGCAGTGCTAGGCCCTGGGGGGAGGGTGGGACCTATGGCTACACCTTC. It yields the protein CSARPWGEGGTYGYTF.

As concerns this clonotype: A much more abundant neighbour one base away suggests this may be a read error. The genes are TRBV7-2 and TRBJ1-1; maybe TRBD1 (6 bases). CDR1 is SGHTA and CDR2 is FQGNSA in the germline V gene. This CDR3 spans 15 amino acids. The CDR3, as DNA: TGTGCCAGCAGCCGGGGGGGGGCTCTGAACACTGAAGCTATCTTT. Its protein product is CASSRGGALNTEAIF.

Many counts were recorded for this clonotype. The chain combines TRBV2 with TRBJ2-5; 8 bases agree with TRBD1. After removal of 6 bases from V and 2 bases from J, the junction contained 11 bases not matched to a gene. The CDR3 sequence is 16 residues long. CDR1 is SNHLY and CDR2 is FYNNEI in the germline V gene. The CDR3 DNA reads TGTGCCAGCAGACCACACGAGACAGGGGTTCAAGAGACCCAGTACTTC. Protein product: CASRPHETGVQETQYF.

This clonotype was found many times. The chain recombines TRBV27 with TRBJ1-1; 7 positions match TRBD1. Per the germline V gene, CDR1 is MNHEY and CDR2 is SMNVEV (reference sequence). V dropped 6 bases and J dropped 6; count of bases not matched to a gene: 7. The CDR3 consists of 13 residues. In DNA form, the CDR3 reads TGTGCCAGCAGCCTAGACAGGGCCGCTGAAGCTTTCTTT. Its translation is CASSLDRAAEAFF.

This clonotype has ten or more counts. As DNA, the CDR3 is TGTGCCAGTACAGTGGGAGGAACAGATACGCAGTATTTT. This gives the protein CASTVGGTDTQYF. This sequence joins TRBV19 and TRBJ2-3; maybe TRBD2 (6 bases). V was pared by 7 bases and J by 3 bases, with 11 bases between. Germline CDR1 and CDR2: LNHDA and SQIVND (reference sequence). The CDR3 has 13 amino acids. The full variable domain, in which reference TRBV19 and TRBJ2-3 provide the parts outside the CDR3, is DGGITQSPKYLFRKEGQNVTLSCEQNLNHDAMYWYRQDPGQGLRLIYYSQIVNDFQKGDIAEGYSVSREKKESFPLTVTSAQKNPTAFYLCASTVGGTDTQYFGPGTRLTVL.

This clonotype was seen at least ten times. The chain employs TRBV5-4 and TRBJ2-7; D ambiguous. The germline V and J ends were trimmed by 2 bases and 4 bases, with 7 bases remaining between them. Germline lookup yields CDR1 SGHNT and CDR2 YYREEE (reference sequence). There are 12 residues in the CDR3. As DNA, the CDR3 is TGTGCCAGCAGCTTAAGGAATTACGAGCAGTACTTC. Its translation: CASSLRNYEQYF.

The CDR3 sequence is CSVTAGLYNEQFF. CDR3 in DNA: TGCAGTGTGACGGCAGGGCTTTACAATGAGCAGTTCTTC. The V and J genes are TRBV20-1 and TRBJ2-1; tentatively, D is TRBD1 (5 bases). V lost 7 bases and J 4 bases, leaving 14 bases between the germline ends. The CDR3 runs 13 residues. CDR1 is DFQATT, CDR2 SNEGSKA, per germline (reference sequence).

This clonotype turned up a few times. This chain links TRBV6-4 with TRBJ2-3; D is uncertain. Trimming stripped 3 bases from V and 4 bases from J, with 8 bases between. Germline V lookup: CDR1 MRHNA, CDR2 SNTAGT. The CDR3 consists of 13 residues. The DNA of the CDR3 is TGTGCCAGCAGTGAAGGGTTCCCAGATACGCAGTATTTT. It yields the protein CASSEGFPDTQYF.

This clonotype appeared many times. This chain links TRBV6-1 with TRBJ2-3; 9 bases map to TRBD2. Germline V CDR1 and CDR2: MNHNS, SASEGT. The CDR3 spans 14 residues. V gave up 5 bases and J gave up 4 bases; unmatched junction bases: 4. CDR3 in amino acids: CASSIAGVADTQYF. The CDR3 DNA sequence: TGTGCCAGCAGTATAGCGGGAGTGGCAGATACGCAGTATTTT.

This clonotype was found many times. This rearrangement joins TRBV6-5 to TRBJ2-7; 10 positions agree with TRBD2. Germline assignment: CDR1 MNHEY and CDR2 SVGAGI. V dropped 2 bases and J dropped 4; count of bases not matched to a gene: 8. This CDR3 is 16 amino acids long. The CDR3 sequence: CASSYTSGRALYEQYF. As DNA, the CDR3 is TGTGCCAGCAGTTACACAAGCGGGAGGGCCTTATACGAGCAGTACTTC.

The V call is TRBV28, the J call TRBJ1-1; possible D gene TRBD1, 6 bases. CDR3 size: 12 residues. The germline CDR1 and CDR2 sequences are MDHEN and SYDVKM. V lost 5 bases and J lost 10, with 14 bases in between. The CDR3 loop reads CASSTHRVLAFF. The CDR3 DNA sequence: TGTGCCAGCAGTACCCACAGGGTGCTAGCTTTCTTT. Together with reference TRBV28 and TRBJ1-1, the CDR3 gives the full variable domain: DVKVTQSSRYLVKRTGEKVFLECVQDMDHENMFWYRQDPGLGLRLIYFSYDVKMKEKGDIPEGYSVSREKKERFSLILESASTNQTSMYLCASSTHRVLAFFGQGTRLTVV.

This rearrangement joins TRBV20-1 to TRBJ2-5; no definite D call. The V end lost 5 bases, the J end lost 2 bases, and 9 bases lay between the germline ends. Germline V gene data show CDR1 as DFQATT and CDR2 as SNEGSKA (reference sequence). There are 12 residues in the CDR3. CDR3 sequence reads: CSARTSQETQYF. The CDR3 DNA is TGCAGTGCTCGGACCTCTCAAGAGACCCAGTACTTC.

The gene calls are TRBV19 and TRBJ1-1; a possible D gene is TRBD1 (6 bases). The CDR3 length is 13 residues. Trimming cost V 5 bases and J 4 bases, with 11 bases left between them. The germline CDR1 and CDR2 sequences are LNHDA and SQIVND (reference sequence). The CDR3 nucleotides read TGTGCCAGTAGTTTCGGGACACCCACTGAAGCTTTCTTT. Amino acid sequence: CASSFGTPTEAFF.

The table lists this clonotype with many counts. The chain recombines TRBV14 with TRBJ2-1; D remains unclear. CDR1 is SGHDN, CDR2 FVKESK, per germline. Trimming stripped 4 bases from V and 12 bases from J, with 19 bases between. This CDR3 spans 14 amino acids. CDR3 sequence reads: CASSPPREGSGQFF. The CDR3 DNA reads as TGTGCCAGCAGCCCACCCCGAGAAGGGTCCGGGCAGTTCTTC. The full variable domain, with the rest looked up from reference TRBV14 and TRBJ2-1, is EAGVTQFPSHSVIEKGQTVTLRCDPISGHDNLYWYRRVMGKEIKFLLHFVKESKQDESGMPNNRFLAERTGGTYSTLKVQPAELEDSGVYFCASSPPREGSGQFFGPGTRLTVL.

This clonotype has only a few counts. This chain uses TRBV19 with TRBJ1-1, with TRBD1 as a possible D gene (6 bases). V was shortened by 9 bases and J by 0 bases, with 14 bases between the two germline ends. The length of the CDR3 is 14 residues. In germline, CDR1 is LNHDA, CDR2 SQIVND (reference sequence). CDR3 DNA sequence: TGTGCCAGCCTAAAAGGGGGGATGAACACTGAAGCTTTCTTT. Translating gives CASLKGGMNTEAFF. The full variable domain, with the rest looked up from reference TRBV19 and TRBJ1-1, is DGGITQSPKYLFRKEGQNVTLSCEQNLNHDAMYWYRQDPGQGLRLIYYSQIVNDFQKGDIAEGYSVSREKKESFPLTVTSAQKNPTAFYLCASLKGGMNTEAFFGQGTRLTVV.